The rows below give T cell receptor beta chains drawn from one sample of a study of control samples from healthy donors and cancer patients. Sequencing used immunoSEQ multiplex PCR; TCRdb keeps in-frame clones, though not all of them. The sample yields about 130,000 clones, roughly 89% seen once. Specimen: blood. Receptor source: a young man in good health. CDR3s include the opening cysteine and the closing phenylalanine or tryptophan. A D gene is named only where the DNA matches it firmly. Clone size is stated in some rows and not others, as once, few, many or a class when expanded.

clone size | J gene | V gene | D gene | CDR3 DNA | CDR3 protein
. | TRBJ2-2 | TRBV25-1 | . | TGTGCCAGCAGTGAACGGGCCGGGGAGCTGTTTTTT | CASSERAGELFF
. | TRBJ1-1 | TRBV7-9 | . | TGTGCCAGCACCAACGCGGGTTGGGGGACTGAAGCTTTCTTT | CASTNAGWGTEAFF
. | TRBJ1-6 | TRBV5-7 | . | TGTGCCAGCAGCTTTAGTGTTGGGCAGGGGTACTCACCCCTCCACTTT | CASSFSVGQGYSPLHF
. | TRBJ1-3 | TRBV7-2 | . | TGTGCCAGCAGCCGGGGGACCGCTGGAAACACCATATATTTT | CASSRGTAGNTIYF
. | TRBJ1-1 | TRBV19 | . | TGTGCCAGTAGTATAGTTTGGGAATACAGCCCCCGAGGCACTGAAGCTTTCTTT | CASSIVWEYSPRGTEAFF
once | TRBJ1-5 | TRBV2 | TRBD1 | TGTGCCATACAGGGGGATAGCAATCAGCCCCAGCATTTT | CAIQGDSNQPQHF
. | TRBJ1-3 | TRBV10-3 | . | TGTGCCATCATCGGGGGAAACACCATATATTTT | CAIIGGNTIYF
. | TRBJ2-2 | TRBV6-5 | . | TGTGCTCCAGAGCCAACGAACACCGGGGAGCTGTTTTTT | CAPEPTNTGELFF
. | TRBJ2-5 | TRBV30 | TRBD2 | TGTGCCTGGAAGCGACTAGCGGGGGGGCTCGAGACCCAGTACTTC | CAWKRLAGGLETQYF
. | TRBJ1-6 | TRBV27 | TRBD1 | TGTGCCAGCAGTTTAAGGACAGGCTATAATTCACCCCTCCACTTT | CASSLRTGYNSPLHF
. | TRBJ1-5 | TRBV11-2 | . | TGTGCCAGCAGCTTAGGGGGGGATCAGCCCCAGCATTTT | CASSLGGDQPQHF
. | TRBJ2-2 | TRBV10-3 | TRBD2 | TGTGCCATCAGTGAAGCGGTCGGGGAGGGAAAGCTGTTTTTT | CAISEAVGEGKLFF
. | TRBJ1-2 | TRBV19 | TRBD1 | TGTGCCAGTAGTATCGGGGAAGGAGGGGGCATCTACTATGGCTACACCTTC | CASSIGEGGGIYYGYTF
. | TRBJ2-1 | TRBV6-5 | . | TGTGCCAGCAGTTACAATCGGGATGAGCAGTTCTTC | CASSYNRDEQFF
. | TRBJ2-2 | TRBV3-1/TRBV3-2 | . | TGTGCCAGCAGCCACTGGACAGCGAACACCGGGGAGCTGTTTTTT | CASSHWTANTGELFF
. | TRBJ2-4 | TRBV12-5 | TRBD2 | TGTGCTAGTGGTTCGAACGGACTAGCTCAAAACATTCAGTACTTC | CASGSNGLAQNIQYF
. | TRBJ2-6 | TRBV3-1/TRBV3-2 | . | TGTGCCAGCAGCCAAGGGTTCTCTGGGGCCAACGTCCTGACTTTC | CASSQGFSGANVLTF
. | TRBJ2-2 | TRBV7-9 | TRBD1 | TGTGCCAGCATAGGGACAGGGAGGATCGGGGAGCTGTTTTTT | CASIGTGRIGELFF
. | TRBJ1-5 | TRBV27 | . | TGTGCCAGCAGTTATAGGGCACCTCACCAGCCCCAGCATTTT | CASSYRAPHQPQHF
. | TRBJ1-2 | TRBV5-1 | TRBD1 | TGCGCCAGCAGCTCCGGACAGGGTTATGGCTACACCTTC | CASSSGQGYGYTF
. | TRBJ2-3 | TRBV5-1 | TRBD2 | TGCGCCAGCAGCCAACTGACTAGCGGGGGAAAAGGTACGCAGTATTTT | CASSQLTSGGKGTQYF
. | TRBJ2-2 | TRBV10-3 | . | TGTGCCATCACCAAGGAAAAAGACGGGGTATTGAACACCGGGGAGCTGTTTTTT | CAITKEKDGVLNTGELFF